These 14 T cell receptor beta chains came from one sample sequenced in a study of blood T cell repertoires in COVID-19. Method: immunoSEQ multiplex PCR; TCRdb's copy keeps in-frame clones and lacks some. The table lists around 170,000 clones, about 86% of them singletons. The sequenced sample was peripheral blood. The receptors were gathered from a man aged 50 to 59 with active or convalescent COVID-19.

The rearrangement joins TRBV19 to TRBJ2-5; D perhaps matches TRBD1 (5 bases). V gave up 6 bases and J gave up 0 bases, with 11 bases separating them. The CDR3 is made up of 14 amino acids. Germline CDR1 and CDR2: LNHDA and SQIVND (reference sequence). CDR3 region: CASSDTGNQETQYF. The CDR3 DNA sequence: TGTGCCAGTAGCGACACAGGAAACCAAGAGACCCAGTACTTC.

The chain joins TRBV7-9 to TRBJ1-2; D remains unclear. Trimming took off 0 bases at V and 6 bases at J, with 14 bases between the two ends. The CDR3 totals 15 residues. In germline, CDR1 is SEHNR, CDR2 FQNEAQ (reference sequence). The CDR3 protein is CASSLAGPGMDGYTF. The CDR3 DNA is TGTGCCAGCAGCTTAGCGGGTCCGGGTATGGATGGCTACACCTTC. The full variable domain, its missing parts supplied by reference TRBV7-9 and TRBJ1-2, is DTGVSQNPRHKITKRGQNVTFRCDPISEHNRLYWYRQTLGQGPEFLTYFQNEAQLEKSRLLSDRFSAERPKGSFSTLEIQRTEQGDSAMYLCASSLAGPGMDGYTFGSGTRLTVV.

V and J are TRBV19 and TRBJ1-1; TRBD1 might be the D (6 bases). The CDR3 loop spans 14 amino acids. Germline V gives CDR1 LNHDA, CDR2 SQIVND (reference sequence). Trimming removed 9 bases from V and 1 base from J, with 15 bases in between. CDR3 coding DNA: TGTGCCAGCCACCGGACAGAAAAGAACACTGAAGCTTTCTTT. Protein: CASHRTEKNTEAFF.

The CDR3 protein is CASSFGTGEENIQYF. DNA for the CDR3: TGTGCCAGCAGCTTCGGGACAGGGGAAGAAAACATTCAGTACTTC. The chain is built from TRBV11-3 and TRBJ2-4, with 10 bases identical to TRBD1. Trimming at V came to 3 bases and at J to 5 bases, leaving 4 bases not matched to a gene. CDR3 length equals 15 residues. CDR1 SGHNT and CDR2 YENEEA come from the germline V gene.

The chain couples TRBV19 to TRBJ1-2; TRBD1 aligns across 8 bases. Unmatched junction bases numbered 7, after V lost 7 bases and J lost 0 bases. Germline CDR1 LNHDA, CDR2 SQIVND (reference sequence). CDR3 length: 15 residues. CDR3 in DNA: TGTGCCAGTAACCCCGGGACAGGAGCTAACTATGGCTACACCTTC. As protein: CASNPGTGANYGYTF. Together with reference TRBV19 and TRBJ1-2, the CDR3 gives the full variable domain: DGGITQSPKYLFRKEGQNVTLSCEQNLNHDAMYWYRQDPGQGLRLIYYSQIVNDFQKGDIAEGYSVSREKKESFPLTVTSAQKNPTAFYLCASNPGTGANYGYTFGSGTRLTVV.

The chain has TRBV4-1 and TRBJ1-5; TRBD1 might be the D (5 bases). CDR1 and CDR2 (germline): MGHRA, YSYEKL. Trimming took 0 bases from V and 4 from J, leaving 7 bases between them. CDR3 size: 14 residues. CDR3 amino acids: CASSQDGGNQPQHF. The CDR3 coding sequence is TGCGCCAGCAGCCAAGACGGGGGAAATCAGCCCCAGCATTTT.

The chain recombines TRBV5-4 with TRBJ1-1; D might be TRBD1 (6 bases). Germline CDR1 SGHNT, CDR2 YYREEE (reference sequence). V lost 4 bases and J lost 1, with 8 bases in between. CDR3 length: 13 amino acids. The CDR3 sequence is CASSGGANTEAFF. CDR3 bases: TGTGCCAGCAGCGGGGGCGCGAACACTGAAGCTTTCTTT.

The V and J genes are TRBV10-2 and TRBJ2-2, with 11 positions matching TRBD2. This CDR3 contains 17 residues. Trimming took 4 bases from V and 4 from J; bases not matched to a gene: 8. CDR1 WSHSY and CDR2 SAAADI come from the germline V gene. CDR3 DNA: TGCGCCAGCAGTGGATCCCCTAGCGGGGGGAGCACCGGGGAGCTGTTTTTT. Amino acids: CASSGSPSGGSTGELFF.

The chain combines TRBV19 with TRBJ1-2, with a weak D call TRBD1 (6 bases). Germline CDR1 and CDR2: LNHDA and SQIVND (reference sequence). The CDR3 consists of 15 residues. Trimming removed 1 base at V and 6 bases at J, with 15 bases between. This CDR3 is CASSIGGQFIDGYTF. The DNA of the CDR3 is TGTGCCAGTAGTATAGGGGGGCAGTTCATCGATGGCTACACCTTC.

The chain combines TRBV6-5 with TRBJ1-4, with a weak D call TRBD1 (6 bases). This CDR3 is 13 amino acids long. Per germline, CDR1 MNHEY and CDR2 SVGAGI. V gave up 6 bases and J gave up 7 bases, with 12 bases separating them. This CDR3 is CASRTRGVEKLFF. DNA for the CDR3: TGTGCCAGCAGAACCAGGGGTGTTGAAAAACTGTTTTTT.

The chain uses TRBV3-1 (or the pseudogene TRBV3-2) and TRBJ1-2, with a possible D match to TRBD1 (6 bases). This CDR3 is 15 amino acids long. With 4 bases removed from V and 0 bases from J, the gap between germline ends came to 12 bases. Germline V gene sequence: CDR1 LGHDT, CDR2 YNNKEL (reference sequence). CDR3 loop: CASSLRGGTNYGYTF. CDR3 DNA: TGTGCCAGCAGCCTCAGGGGTGGAACTAACTATGGCTACACCTTC.

V gene TRBV10-3 combines with J gene TRBJ2-1, with 7 bases identical to TRBD1. V was clipped by 5 bases and J by 6 bases; unmatched bases: 7. The CDR3 spans 14 residues. Germline-derived CDR1 and CDR2 are ENHRY and SYGVKD. The CDR3 here is CAISRDRSGNEQFF. The CDR3 DNA sequence: TGTGCCATCAGTCGGGACAGATCGGGCAATGAGCAGTTCTTC.

V and J are TRBV7-9 and TRBJ2-4; the D is unclear. Per germline, CDR1 SEHNR and CDR2 FQNEAQ (reference sequence). This CDR3 spans 16 amino acids. The germline V and J ends were trimmed by 0 bases and 0 bases, with 9 bases remaining between them. For the CDR3, the DNA is TGTGCCAGCAGCTTAGCGCGGAGTCTAGCCAAAAACATTCAGTACTTC. This gives the protein CASSLARSLAKNIQYF. Full variable domain (outside the CDR3, taken from reference TRBV7-9 and TRBJ2-4): DTGVSQNPRHKITKRGQNVTFRCDPISEHNRLYWYRQTLGQGPEFLTYFQNEAQLEKSRLLSDRFSAERPKGSFSTLEIQRTEQGDSAMYLCASSLARSLAKNIQYFGAGTRLSVL.

The chain links TRBV15 to TRBJ1-2; D remains unclear. CDR3 size: 14 residues. Germline V gene data show CDR1 as LNHNV and CDR2 as YYDKDF (reference sequence). The V end was cut by 0 bases, the J end by 5 bases, with 10 bases between. The CDR3 DNA reads TGTGCCACCAGCAGAGATTCACAGTTATATGGCTACACCTTC. Its protein product is CATSRDSQLYGYTF. The entire variable domain, with the rest obtained from reference TRBV15 and TRBJ1-2, is as follows: DAMVIQNPRYQVTQFGKPVTLSCSQTLNHNVMYWYQQKSSQAPKLLFHYYDKDFNNEADTPDNFQSRRPNTSFCFLDIRSPGLGDTAMYLCATSRDSQLYGYTFGSGTRLTVV.